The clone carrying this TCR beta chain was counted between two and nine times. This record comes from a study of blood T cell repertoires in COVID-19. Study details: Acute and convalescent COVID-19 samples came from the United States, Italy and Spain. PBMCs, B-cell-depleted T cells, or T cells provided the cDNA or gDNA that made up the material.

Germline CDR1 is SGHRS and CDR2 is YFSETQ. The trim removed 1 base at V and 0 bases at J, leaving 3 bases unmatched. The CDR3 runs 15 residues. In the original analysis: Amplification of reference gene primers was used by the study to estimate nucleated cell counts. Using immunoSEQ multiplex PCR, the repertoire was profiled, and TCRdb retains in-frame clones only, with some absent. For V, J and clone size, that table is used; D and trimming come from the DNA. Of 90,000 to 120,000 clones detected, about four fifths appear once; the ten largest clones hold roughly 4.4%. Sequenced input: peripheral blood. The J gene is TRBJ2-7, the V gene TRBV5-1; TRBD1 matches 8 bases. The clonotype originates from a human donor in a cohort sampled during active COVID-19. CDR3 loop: CASSLTGGTSYEQYF. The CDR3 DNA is TGCGCCAGCAGCTTGACAGGGGGAACCTCCTACGAGCAGTACTTC.